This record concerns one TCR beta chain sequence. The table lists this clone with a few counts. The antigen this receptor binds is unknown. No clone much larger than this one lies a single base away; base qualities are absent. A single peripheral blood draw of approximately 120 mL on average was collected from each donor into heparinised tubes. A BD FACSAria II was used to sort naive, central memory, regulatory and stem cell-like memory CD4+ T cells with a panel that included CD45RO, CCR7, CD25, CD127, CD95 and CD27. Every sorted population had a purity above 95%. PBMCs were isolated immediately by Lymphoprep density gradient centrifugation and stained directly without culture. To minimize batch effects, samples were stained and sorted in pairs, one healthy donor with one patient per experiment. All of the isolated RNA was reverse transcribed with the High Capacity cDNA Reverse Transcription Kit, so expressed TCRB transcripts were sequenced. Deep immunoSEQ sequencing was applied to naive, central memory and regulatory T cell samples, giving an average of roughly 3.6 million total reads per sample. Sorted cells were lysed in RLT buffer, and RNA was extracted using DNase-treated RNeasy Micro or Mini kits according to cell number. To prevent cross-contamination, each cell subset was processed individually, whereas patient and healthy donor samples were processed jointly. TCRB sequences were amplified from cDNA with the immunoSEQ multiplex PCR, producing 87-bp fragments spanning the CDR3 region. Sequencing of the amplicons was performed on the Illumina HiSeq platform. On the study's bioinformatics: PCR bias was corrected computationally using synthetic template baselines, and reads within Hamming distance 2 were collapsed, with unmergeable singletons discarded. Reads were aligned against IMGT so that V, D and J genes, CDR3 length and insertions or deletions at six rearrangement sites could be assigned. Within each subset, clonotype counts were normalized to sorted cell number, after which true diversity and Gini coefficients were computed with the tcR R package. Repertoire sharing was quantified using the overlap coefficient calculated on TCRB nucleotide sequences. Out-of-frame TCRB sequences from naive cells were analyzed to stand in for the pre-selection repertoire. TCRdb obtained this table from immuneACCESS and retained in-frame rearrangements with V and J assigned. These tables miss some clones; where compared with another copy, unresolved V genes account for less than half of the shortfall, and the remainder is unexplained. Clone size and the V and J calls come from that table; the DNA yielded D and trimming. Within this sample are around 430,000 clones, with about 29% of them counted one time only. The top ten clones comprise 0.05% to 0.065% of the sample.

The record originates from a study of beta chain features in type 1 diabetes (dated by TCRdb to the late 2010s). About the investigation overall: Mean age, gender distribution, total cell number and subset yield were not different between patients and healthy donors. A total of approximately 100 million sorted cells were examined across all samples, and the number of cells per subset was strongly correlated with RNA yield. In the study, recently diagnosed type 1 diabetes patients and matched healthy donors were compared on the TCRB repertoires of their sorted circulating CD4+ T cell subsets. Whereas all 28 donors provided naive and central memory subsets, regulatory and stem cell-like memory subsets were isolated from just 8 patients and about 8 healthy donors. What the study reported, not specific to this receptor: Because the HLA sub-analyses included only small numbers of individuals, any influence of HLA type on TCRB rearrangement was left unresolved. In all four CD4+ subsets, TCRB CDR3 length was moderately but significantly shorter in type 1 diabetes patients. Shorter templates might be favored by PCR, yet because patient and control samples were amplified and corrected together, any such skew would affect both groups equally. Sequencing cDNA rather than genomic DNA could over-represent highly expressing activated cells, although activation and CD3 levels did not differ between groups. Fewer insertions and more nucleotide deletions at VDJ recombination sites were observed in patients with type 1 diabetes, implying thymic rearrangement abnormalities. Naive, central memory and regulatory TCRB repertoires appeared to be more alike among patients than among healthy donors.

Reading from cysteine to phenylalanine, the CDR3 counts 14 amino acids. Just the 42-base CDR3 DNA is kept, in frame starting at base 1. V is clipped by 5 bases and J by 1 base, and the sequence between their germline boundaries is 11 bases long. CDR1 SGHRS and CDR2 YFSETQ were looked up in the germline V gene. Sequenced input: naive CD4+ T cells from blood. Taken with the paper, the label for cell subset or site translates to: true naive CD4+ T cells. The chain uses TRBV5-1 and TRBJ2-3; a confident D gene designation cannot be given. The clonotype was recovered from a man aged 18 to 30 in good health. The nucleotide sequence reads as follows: TGCGCCAGCAGTTCAGAATGGGGCACAGATACGCAGTATTTT. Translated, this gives CASSSEWGTDTQYF.